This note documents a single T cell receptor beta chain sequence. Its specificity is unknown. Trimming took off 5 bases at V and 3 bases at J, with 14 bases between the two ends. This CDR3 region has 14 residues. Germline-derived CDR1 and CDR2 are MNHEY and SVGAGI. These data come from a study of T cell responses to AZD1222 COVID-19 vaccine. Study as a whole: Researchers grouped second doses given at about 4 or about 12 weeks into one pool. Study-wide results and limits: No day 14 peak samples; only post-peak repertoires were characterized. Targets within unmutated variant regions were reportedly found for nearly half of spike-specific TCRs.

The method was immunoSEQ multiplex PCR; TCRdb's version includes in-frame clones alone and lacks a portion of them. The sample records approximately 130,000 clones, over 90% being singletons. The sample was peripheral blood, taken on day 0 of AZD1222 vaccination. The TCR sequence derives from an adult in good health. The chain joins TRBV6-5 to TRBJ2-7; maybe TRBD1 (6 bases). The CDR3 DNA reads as TGTGCCAGCAGTAGCCGGGACACTAACTACGAGCAGTACTTC. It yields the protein CASSSRDTNYEQYF.